These 2 T cell receptor beta chains were all obtained from the same sample, sequenced in a study of T cell responses to AZD1222 COVID-19 vaccine. Here immunoSEQ multiplex PCR was the method, and the copy in TCRdb shows in-frame clones only, minus some. The sample lists 140,000 to 150,000 clones; 80% to 90% were seen once. Sequenced material: peripheral blood, taken on day 0 of AZD1222 vaccination. The source of these receptors is an adult in good health.

This chain connects TRBV10-3 to TRBJ1-1; D is perhaps TRBD1 (6 bases). The CDR3 extends over 11 amino acids. V lost 6 bases, J lost 8 bases, and 10 bases lay in between. CDR1 ENHRY and CDR2 SYGVKD come from the germline V gene. CDR3 bases: TGTGCCATCAGAAAGGGGGTAGAAGCTTTCTTT. Protein product: CAIRKGVEAFF.

This clone was seen a single time. The chain recombines TRBV10-3 with TRBJ1-2; weak D call: TRBD1 (6 bases). This CDR3 has 16 residues. Germline V gives CDR1 ENHRY, CDR2 SYGVKD. Trimming pared 7 bases from V and 4 bases from J, leaving 22 bases between. The CDR3 region is CAINSPQGGISYGYTF. The CDR3 nucleotides are TGTGCCATCAACTCACCTCAAGGGGGGATTAGCTATGGCTACACCTTC.